The rows below give T cell receptor beta chains drawn from one sample of a study of memory CD4+ T cells and cytomegalovirus serostatus. The table came from immunoSEQ multiplex PCR; TCRdb's copy has only in-frame clones and leaves some out. The repertoire includes some 46,000 clones, roughly 80% of them detected once, and approximately 0.6% sits in the top ten. The sequenced material came from memory CD4+ T cells from blood. The source of these receptors is an adult in good health and CMV-seronegative. Both conserved end residues are trimmed from each CDR3. A D gene is named only where the DNA matches it firmly.

>TRBV5-1|-|TRBJ1-2
ASSLDRLYGGYT
>TRBV11-2|-|TRBJ2-5
ASSLSRETQY
>TRBV4-2|TRBD1|TRBJ1-5
ASSQDEDRGSISQPQH
>TRBV30|-|TRBJ2-7
AWSVNSSSYEQY
>TRBV6-6|-|TRBJ2-5
ASSWGGSQETQY
>TRBV14|-|TRBJ2-2
ASSQYGDTGELF
>TRBV2|-|TRBJ1-1
ASSLGSNEAF
>TRBV11-3|-|TRBJ1-1
ASSSGSNTEAF
>TRBV11-2|-|TRBJ1-1
ASSSTLVLGRMNTEAF
>TRBV5-1|-|TRBJ2-1
ASSLSYTGEQF
>TRBV14|-|TRBJ1-4
ASSLQGSGVKLF
>TRBV6-6|-|TRBJ1-4
ASRHYREKLF
>TRBV7-6|-|TRBJ2-7
ASSPRTGSENEQY
>TRBV6-5|-|TRBJ1-1
ASSPPGPKEAF
>TRBV7-6|-|TRBJ2-3
ASSLDGVLGDTQY
>TRBV5-1|TRBD1|TRBJ1-4
ASSLSTGGGEKLF
>TRBV5-1|TRBD1|TRBJ2-3
ASSNRGRDTQY
>TRBV7-6|-|TRBJ1-6
ASSPGIENSPLH
>TRBV29-1|TRBD2|TRBJ2-3
SVAPRLAGGAEASDTQY
>TRBV7-3|TRBD2|TRBJ2-3
ASSPKTSGGPWADTQY
>TRBV15|TRBD2|TRBJ2-7
ATSRGSGTSGPYEQY
>TRBV7-9|-|TRBJ2-3
ASSSLADTQY
>TRBV9|-|TRBJ2-3
ASSVGPVERQY
>TRBV7-8|TRBD1|TRBJ1-2
ASSPEAGGGLNGYT
>TRBV2|TRBD1|TRBJ2-7
ASSSGTGMYEQY
>TRBV18|-|TRBJ2-6
ASSSSRVGGDSGANVLT
>TRBV5-1|-|TRBJ2-5
ASSFATGSGETQY
>TRBV28|-|TRBJ1-2
ASRGDRPSGYT
>TRBV28|TRBD1|TRBJ2-3
ASSPIRGRGTDTQY
>TRBV4-1|-|TRBJ2-3
ASSQLLQRGDTQY
>TRBV2|TRBD2|TRBJ2-5
ASSAGSGGLVQETQY
>TRBV7-3|-|TRBJ2-7
ASSLTGSEQY
>TRBV29-1|-|TRBJ2-7
SVGDGTYEQY
>TRBV19|TRBD1|TRBJ1-2
ASSPGQGYYGYT
>TRBV19|TRBD2|TRBJ2-3
ASSIGSGGTDTQY
>TRBV9|TRBD2|TRBJ2-7
ASSVGTTSVYEQY
>TRBV7-9|-|TRBJ1-5
ASSLGPGFNQPQH
>TRBV5-1|-|TRBJ2-5
ASSWGKETQY
>TRBV18|TRBD2|TRBJ2-1
ASSPSPSGGGYNEQF
>TRBV7-6|-|TRBJ2-5
ASSFLRDTTQY
>TRBV7-3|-|TRBJ2-7
ASSLILGGEQY
>TRBV5-1|-|TRBJ1-2
ASSLEGAGAGYGYT
>TRBV2|-|TRBJ2-6
ASRRATGFGANVLT
>TRBV5-1|-|TRBJ1-6
ASSSTGTFNSPLH
>TRBV5-6|-|TRBJ1-2
ASSPGRGGSWTNYGYT
>TRBV7-9|-|TRBJ2-3
ASSLVAPTDTQY
>TRBV30|TRBD1|TRBJ1-3
AWRITDRGRKPSSGNTIY
>TRBV9|TRBD2|TRBJ2-3
ASSAGSGGGGADTQY
>TRBV5-4|-|TRBJ2-5
ASTSRSEETQY
>TRBV7-9|-|TRBJ2-1
ASSSRVGGNYNEQF
>TRBV2|-|TRBJ1-1
ASSDTNTEAF
>TRBV27|-|TRBJ1-1
ASSRTGVNTEAF
>TRBV9|TRBD1|TRBJ1-2
ASTELTGGEGGYT
>TRBV18|-|TRBJ1-3
ASSHGSLASGNTIY
>TRBV6-6|-|TRBJ1-2
ASSYSGQGLNGYT
>TRBV5-6|TRBD1|TRBJ2-4
ASSLMRGPGIQY